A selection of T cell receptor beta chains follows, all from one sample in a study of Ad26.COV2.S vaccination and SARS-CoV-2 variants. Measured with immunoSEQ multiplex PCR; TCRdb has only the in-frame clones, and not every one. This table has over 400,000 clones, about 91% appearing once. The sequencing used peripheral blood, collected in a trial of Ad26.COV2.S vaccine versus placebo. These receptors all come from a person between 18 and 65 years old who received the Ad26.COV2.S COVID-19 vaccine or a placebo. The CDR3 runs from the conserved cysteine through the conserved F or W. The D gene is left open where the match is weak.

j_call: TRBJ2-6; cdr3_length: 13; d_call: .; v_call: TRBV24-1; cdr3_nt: TGTGCCACCAGTGAGGCGGGGGCCAACGTCCTGACTTTC; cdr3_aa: CATSEAGANVLTF
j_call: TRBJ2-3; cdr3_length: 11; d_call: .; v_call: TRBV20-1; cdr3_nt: TGCAGTGCGGGGGTCGCAGATACGCAGTATTTT; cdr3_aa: CSAGVADTQYF
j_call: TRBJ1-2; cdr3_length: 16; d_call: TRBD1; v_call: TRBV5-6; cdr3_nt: TGTGCCAGCAGCCTTCCCGGGGCACAGGGGGCGGATGGCTACACCTTC; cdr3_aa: CASSLPGAQGADGYTF
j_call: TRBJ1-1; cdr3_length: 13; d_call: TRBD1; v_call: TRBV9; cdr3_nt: TGTGCCAGCAGCTCCCAGGGGGACACTGAAGCTTTCTTT; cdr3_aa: CASSSQGDTEAFF
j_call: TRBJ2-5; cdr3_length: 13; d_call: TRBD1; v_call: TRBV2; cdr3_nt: TGTGCCAGCATAAGGGGGCAAATGGGGACCCAGTACTTC; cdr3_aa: CASIRGQMGTQYF
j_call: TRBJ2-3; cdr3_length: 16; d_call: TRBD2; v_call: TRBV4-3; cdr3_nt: TGCGCCAGCAGCGGAGTTAGCGGGAGTCTAACAGATACGCAGTATTTT; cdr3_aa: CASSGVSGSLTDTQYF
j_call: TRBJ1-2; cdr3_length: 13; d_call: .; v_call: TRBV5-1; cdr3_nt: TGCGCCAGCAGCTTGGGGAGGGATTATGGCTACACCTTC; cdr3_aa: CASSLGRDYGYTF
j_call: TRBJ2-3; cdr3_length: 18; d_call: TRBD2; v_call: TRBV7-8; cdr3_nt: TGTGCCAGCAGCTTAGAGAGAAGGGCTAGCGGGCCAAGAGATACGCAGTATTTT; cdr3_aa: CASSLERRASGPRDTQYF
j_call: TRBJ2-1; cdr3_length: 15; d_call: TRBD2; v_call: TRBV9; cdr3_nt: TGTGCCAGCAGCCCCGACTTGGCGGGGGAAAATGAGCAGTTCTTC; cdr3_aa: CASSPDLAGENEQFF
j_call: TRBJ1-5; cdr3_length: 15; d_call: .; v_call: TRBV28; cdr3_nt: TGTGCCAGCAGTCCCCCCGAAGACCCCAATCAGCCCCAGCATTTT; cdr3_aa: CASSPPEDPNQPQHF